A selection of T cell receptor beta chains follows, all from one sample in a study of cytomegalovirus exposure and HLA in healthy donors. Sequencing used immunoSEQ multiplex PCR; TCRdb keeps in-frame clones, though not all of them. Of under 150,000 clones listed, about 82% are singletons. Sequencing used PBMCs. The receptors stem from a boy aged 10-17 years in good health and CMV-seronegative. Each CDR3 is given with its conserved first and last residue. Each record gives: clone size, V gene, J gene, D gene, CDR3 length, CDR3 protein, CDR3 DNA. A D gene is named only where the DNA matches it firmly. Not all rows give a size; the values are once, few, many and, for expanded clones, a class.

size: NA
V: TRBV5-1
J: TRBJ2-3
D: NA
length: 15
CDR3: CASSLFQSGTDTQYF
DNA: TGCGCCAGCAGCTTGTTCCAGTCCGGCACAGATACGCAGTATTTT

size: NA
V: TRBV4-1
J: TRBJ2-7
D: NA
length: 16
CDR3: CASSQVGGGQGYEQYF
DNA: TGCGCCAGCAGCCAAGTGGGTGGCGGCCAGGGCTACGAGCAGTACTTC

size: NA
V: TRBV7-8
J: TRBJ1-1
D: TRBD1
length: 14
CDR3: CASSRDRGNTEAFF
DNA: TGTGCCAGCAGCAGGGACAGGGGAAACACTGAAGCTTTCTTT

size: few
V: TRBV10-3
J: TRBJ2-7
D: NA
length: 13
CDR3: CAISESEGQGQYF
DNA: TGTGCCATCAGTGAGTCAGAGGGTCAAGGGCAGTACTTC

size: NA
V: TRBV4-2
J: TRBJ2-1
D: TRBD1
length: 17
CDR3: CASSQQAGTGLYNEQFF
DNA: TGTGCCAGCAGCCAACAAGCAGGGACAGGTTTATACAATGAGCAGTTCTTC

size: NA
V: TRBV4-3
J: TRBJ1-1
D: NA
length: 14
CDR3: CASSQTTVNTEAFF
DNA: TGCGCCAGCAGCCAAACGACAGTGAACACTGAAGCTTTCTTT

size: NA
V: TRBV5-1
J: TRBJ1-4
D: TRBD1
length: 16
CDR3: CASSQGQGSTNEKLFF
DNA: TGCGCCAGCAGCCAGGGACAGGGGTCAACTAATGAAAAACTGTTTTTT

size: NA
V: TRBV7-2
J: TRBJ2-3
D: TRBD2
length: 15
CDR3: CASSFGGRTTDTQYF
DNA: TGTGCCAGCAGCTTCGGCGGGAGGACCACAGATACGCAGTATTTT

size: NA
V: TRBV5-6
J: TRBJ2-5
D: NA
length: 14
CDR3: CASSSLGGQETQYF
DNA: TGTGCCAGCAGCTCCCTCGGGGGGCAGGAGACCCAGTACTTC

size: NA
V: TRBV5-1
J: TRBJ2-3
D: NA
length: 17
CDR3: CASSLEGGGQHTDTQYF
DNA: TGCGCCAGCAGCTTGGAGGGGGGGGGACAACACACAGATACGCAGTATTTT

size: NA
V: TRBV6-5
J: TRBJ1-1
D: NA
length: 13
CDR3: CASSYLIGTEAFF
DNA: TGTGCCAGCAGTTACCTTATCGGGACTGAAGCTTTCTTT